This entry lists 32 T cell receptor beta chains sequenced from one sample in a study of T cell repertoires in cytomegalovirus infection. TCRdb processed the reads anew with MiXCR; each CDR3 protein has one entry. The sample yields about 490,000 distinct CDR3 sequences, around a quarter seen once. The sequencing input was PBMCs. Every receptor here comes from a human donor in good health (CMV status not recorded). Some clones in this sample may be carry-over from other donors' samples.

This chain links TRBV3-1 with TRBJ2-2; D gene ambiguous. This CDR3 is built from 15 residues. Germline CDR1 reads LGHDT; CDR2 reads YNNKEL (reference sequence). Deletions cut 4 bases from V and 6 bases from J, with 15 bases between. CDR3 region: CASSRHNSFPGELFF. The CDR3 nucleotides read TGTGCCAGCAGCCGTCACAACAGTTTCCCCGGGGAGCTGTTTTTT.

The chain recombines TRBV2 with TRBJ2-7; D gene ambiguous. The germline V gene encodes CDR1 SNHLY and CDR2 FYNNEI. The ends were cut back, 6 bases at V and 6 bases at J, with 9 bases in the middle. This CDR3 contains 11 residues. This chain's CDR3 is CASSPSSEQYF. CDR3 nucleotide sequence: TGTGCCAGCAGCCCTTCGAGCGAGCAGTACTTC.

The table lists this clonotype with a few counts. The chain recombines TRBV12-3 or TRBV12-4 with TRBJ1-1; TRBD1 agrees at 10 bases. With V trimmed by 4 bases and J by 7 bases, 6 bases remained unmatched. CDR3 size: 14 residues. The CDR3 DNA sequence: TGTGCCAGCAGTTGGGACAGGGGCCGGAATGAAGCTTTCTTT. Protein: CASSWDRGRNEAFF.

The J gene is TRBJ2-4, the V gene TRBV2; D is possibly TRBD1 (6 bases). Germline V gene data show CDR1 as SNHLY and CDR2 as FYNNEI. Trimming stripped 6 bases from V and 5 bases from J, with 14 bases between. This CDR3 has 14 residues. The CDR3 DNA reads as TGTGCCAGCAGAGATCCGAGGACAGAAAACATTCAGTACTTC. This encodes CASRDPRTENIQYF. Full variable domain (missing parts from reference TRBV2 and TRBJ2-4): EPEVTQTPSHQVTQMGQEVILRCVPISNHLYFYWYRQILGQKVEFLVSFYNNEISEKSEIFDDQFSVERPDGSNFTLKIRSTKLEDSAMYFCASRDPRTENIQYFGAGTRLSVL.

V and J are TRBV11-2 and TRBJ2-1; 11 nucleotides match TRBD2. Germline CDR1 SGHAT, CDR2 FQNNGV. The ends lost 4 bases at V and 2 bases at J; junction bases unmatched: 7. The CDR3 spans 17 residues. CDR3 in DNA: TGTGCCAGCAGCTCCCGACTAGCGGGAAGGACCTACAATGAGCAGTTCTTC. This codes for CASSSRLAGRTYNEQFF. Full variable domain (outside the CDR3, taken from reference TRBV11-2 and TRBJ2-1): EAGVAQSPRYKIIEKRQSVAFWCNPISGHATLYWYQQILGQGPKLLIQFQNNGVVDDSQLPKDRFSAERLKGVDSTLKIQPAKLEDSAVYLCASSSRLAGRTYNEQFFGPGTRLTVL.

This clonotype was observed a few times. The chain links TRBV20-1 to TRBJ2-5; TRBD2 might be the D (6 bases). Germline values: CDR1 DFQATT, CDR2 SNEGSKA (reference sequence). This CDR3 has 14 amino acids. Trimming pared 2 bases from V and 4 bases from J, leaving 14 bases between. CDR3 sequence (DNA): TGCAGTGCTAGACGGCGGGAAGGGAGAGAGACCCAGTACTTC. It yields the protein CSARRREGRETQYF.

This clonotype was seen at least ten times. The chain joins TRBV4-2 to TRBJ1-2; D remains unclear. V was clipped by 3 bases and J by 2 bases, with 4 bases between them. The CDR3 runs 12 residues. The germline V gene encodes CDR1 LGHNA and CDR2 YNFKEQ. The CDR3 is CASSQGNYGYTF. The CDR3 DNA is TGTGCCAGCAGCCAGGGAAACTATGGCTACACCTTC.

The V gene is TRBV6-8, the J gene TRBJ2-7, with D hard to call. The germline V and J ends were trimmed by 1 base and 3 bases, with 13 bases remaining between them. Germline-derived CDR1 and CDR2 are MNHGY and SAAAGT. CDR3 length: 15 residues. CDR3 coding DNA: TGTGCCAGCAGTTACTATCCAGGCGGAGACTACGAGCAGTACTTC. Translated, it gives CASSYYPGGDYEQYF.

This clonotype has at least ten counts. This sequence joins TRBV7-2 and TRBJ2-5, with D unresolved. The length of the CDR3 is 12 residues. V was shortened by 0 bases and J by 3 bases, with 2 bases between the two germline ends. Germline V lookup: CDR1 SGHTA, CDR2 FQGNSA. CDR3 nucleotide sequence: TGTGCCAGCAGCTTAGCGGAAGAGACCCAGTACTTC. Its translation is CASSLAEETQYF.

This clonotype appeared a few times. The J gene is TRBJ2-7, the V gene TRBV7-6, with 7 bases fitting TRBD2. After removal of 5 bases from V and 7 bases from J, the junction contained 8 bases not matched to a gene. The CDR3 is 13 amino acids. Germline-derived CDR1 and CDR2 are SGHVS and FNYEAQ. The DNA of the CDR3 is TGTGCCAGCAGCCCCGGACTAGACGATGAGCAGTACTTC. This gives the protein CASSPGLDDEQYF.

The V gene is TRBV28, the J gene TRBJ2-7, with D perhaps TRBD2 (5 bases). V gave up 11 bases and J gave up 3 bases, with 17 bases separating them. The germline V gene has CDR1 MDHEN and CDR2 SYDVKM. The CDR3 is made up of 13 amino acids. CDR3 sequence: CAPHPGGSYEQYF. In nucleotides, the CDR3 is TGTGCCCCTCATCCGGGTGGGAGCTACGAGCAGTACTTC.

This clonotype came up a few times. The CDR3 bases are TGTGCCAGCAGCACTTGGCTTGATGGGGACACTGAAGCTTTCTTT. Residues: CASSTWLDGDTEAFF. V is TRBV7-8 and J is TRBJ1-1; D unclear. The V gene's germline CDR1 is SGHVS and CDR2 FQNEAQ. This CDR3 is built from 15 residues. V was trimmed by 5 bases and J by 3 bases, leaving 16 bases between them. The whole variable domain, remainder taken from reference TRBV7-8 and TRBJ1-1, is GAGVSQSPRYKVAKRGQDVALRCDPISGHVSLFWYQQALGQGPEFLTYFQNEAQLDKSGLPSDRFFAERPEGSVSTLKIQRTQQEDSAVYLCASSTWLDGDTEAFFGQGTRLTVV.

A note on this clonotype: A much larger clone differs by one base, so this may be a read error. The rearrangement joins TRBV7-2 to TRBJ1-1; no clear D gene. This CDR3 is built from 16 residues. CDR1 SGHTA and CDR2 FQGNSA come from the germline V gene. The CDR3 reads CASSLAITAKNAEAFF. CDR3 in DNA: TGTGCCAGCAGCTTAGCGATTACAGCCAAGAACGCTGAAGCTTTCTTT.

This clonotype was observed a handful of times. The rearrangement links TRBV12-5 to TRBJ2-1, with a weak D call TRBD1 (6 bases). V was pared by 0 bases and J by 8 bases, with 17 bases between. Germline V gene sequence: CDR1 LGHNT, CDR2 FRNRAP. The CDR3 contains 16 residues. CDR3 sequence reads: CASGLVQGQNGDEQFF. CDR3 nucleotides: TGTGCTAGTGGTTTGGTACAGGGACAAAACGGCGATGAGCAGTTCTTC.

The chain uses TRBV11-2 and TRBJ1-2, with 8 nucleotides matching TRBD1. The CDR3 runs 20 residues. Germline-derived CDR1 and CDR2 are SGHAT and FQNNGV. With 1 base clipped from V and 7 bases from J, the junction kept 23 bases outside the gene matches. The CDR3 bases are TGTGCCAGCAGCTTAGTCTGGGACAGGCGAGAGAGAGGATATGTCGGTGGCTACACCTTC. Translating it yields CASSLVWDRRERGYVGGYTF.

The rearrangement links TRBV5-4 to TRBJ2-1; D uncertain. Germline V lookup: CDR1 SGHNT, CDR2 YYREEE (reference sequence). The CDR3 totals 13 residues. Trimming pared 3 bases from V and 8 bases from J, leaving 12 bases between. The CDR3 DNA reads TGTGCCAGCAGCTCTCTGGGGAAGGATGAGCAGTTCTTC. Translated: CASSSLGKDEQFF.

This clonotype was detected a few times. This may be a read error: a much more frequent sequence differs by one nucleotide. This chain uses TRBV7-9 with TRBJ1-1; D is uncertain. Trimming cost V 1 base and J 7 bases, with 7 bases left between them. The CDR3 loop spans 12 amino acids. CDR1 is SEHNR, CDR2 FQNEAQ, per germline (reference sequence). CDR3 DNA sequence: TGTGCCAGCAGCTTAGAGGTCAGTGAAGCTTTCTTT. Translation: CASSLEVSEAFF.

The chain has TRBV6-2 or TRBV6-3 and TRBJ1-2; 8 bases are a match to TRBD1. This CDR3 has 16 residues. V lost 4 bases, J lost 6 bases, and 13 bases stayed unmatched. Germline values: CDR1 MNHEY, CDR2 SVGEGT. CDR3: CASSSRTGKRSDGYTF. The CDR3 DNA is TGTGCCAGCAGTTCCAGGACAGGGAAGAGAAGCGATGGCTACACCTTC.

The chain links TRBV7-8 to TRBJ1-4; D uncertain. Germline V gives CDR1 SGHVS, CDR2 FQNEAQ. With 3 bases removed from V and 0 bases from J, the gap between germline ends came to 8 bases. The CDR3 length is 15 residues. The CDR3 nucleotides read TGTGCCAGCAGCTTGACATTTCCAACTAATGAAAAACTGTTTTTT. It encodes CASSLTFPTNEKLFF.

CDR3: CASNDRGAGTETQYF. The DNA for the CDR3 is TGTGCCAGCAACGACCGGGGAGCGGGAACTGAGACCCAGTACTTC. The genes are TRBV6-6 and TRBJ2-5; 7 bases are a match to TRBD2. The V gene's germline CDR1 is MNHNY and CDR2 SVGAGI (reference sequence). This CDR3 contains 15 residues. J was trimmed by 5 bases and V by 7 bases; bases with no gene match: 13.

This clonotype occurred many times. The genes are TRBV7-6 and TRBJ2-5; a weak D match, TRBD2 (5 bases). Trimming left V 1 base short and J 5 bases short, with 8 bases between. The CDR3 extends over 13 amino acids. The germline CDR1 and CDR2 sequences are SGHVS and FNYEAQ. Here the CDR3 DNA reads TGTGCCAGCAGCTTAGGGGAGTGGGAGACCCAGTACTTC. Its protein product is CASSLGEWETQYF.

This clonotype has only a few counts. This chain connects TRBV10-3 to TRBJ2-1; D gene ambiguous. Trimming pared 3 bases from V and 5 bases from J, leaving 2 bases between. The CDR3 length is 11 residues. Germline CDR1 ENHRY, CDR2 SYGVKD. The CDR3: CAISENNEQFF. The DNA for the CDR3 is TGTGCCATCAGTGAAAACAATGAGCAGTTCTTC.

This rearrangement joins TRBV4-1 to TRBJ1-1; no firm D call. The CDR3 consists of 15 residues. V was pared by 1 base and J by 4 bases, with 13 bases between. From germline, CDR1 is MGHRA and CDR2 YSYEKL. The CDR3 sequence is CASSQGIPAATEAFF. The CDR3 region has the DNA TGCGCCAGCAGCCAAGGGATTCCGGCGGCCACTGAAGCTTTCTTT.

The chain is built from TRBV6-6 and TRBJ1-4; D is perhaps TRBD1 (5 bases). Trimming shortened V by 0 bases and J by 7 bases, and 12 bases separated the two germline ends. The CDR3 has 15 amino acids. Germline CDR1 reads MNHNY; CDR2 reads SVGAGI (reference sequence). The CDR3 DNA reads TGTGCCAGCAGTTACTCGATCCAGGGCCTTGAAAAACTGTTTTTT. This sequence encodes CASSYSIQGLEKLFF.

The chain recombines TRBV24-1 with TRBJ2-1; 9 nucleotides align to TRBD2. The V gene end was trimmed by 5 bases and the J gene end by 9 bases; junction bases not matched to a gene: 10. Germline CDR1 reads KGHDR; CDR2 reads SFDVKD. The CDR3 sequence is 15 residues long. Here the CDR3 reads CATSVGAGGQGEQFF. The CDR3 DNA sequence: TGTGCCACCAGTGTGGGAGCGGGAGGCCAGGGTGAGCAGTTCTTC.

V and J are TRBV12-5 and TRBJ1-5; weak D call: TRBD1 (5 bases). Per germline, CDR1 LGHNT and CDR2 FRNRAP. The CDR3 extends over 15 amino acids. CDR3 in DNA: TGTGACCATCCCCGAAGGCAGGGTGGGAATCAGCCCCAGCATTTT. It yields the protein CDHPRRQGGNQPQHF.

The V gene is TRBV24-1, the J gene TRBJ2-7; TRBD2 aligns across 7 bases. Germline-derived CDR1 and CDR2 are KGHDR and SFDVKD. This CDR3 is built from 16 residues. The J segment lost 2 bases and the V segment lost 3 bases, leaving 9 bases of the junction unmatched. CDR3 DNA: TGTGCCACCAGTGATACCCGGGGAGGGTCAACCTACGAGCAGTACTTC. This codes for CATSDTRGGSTYEQYF.

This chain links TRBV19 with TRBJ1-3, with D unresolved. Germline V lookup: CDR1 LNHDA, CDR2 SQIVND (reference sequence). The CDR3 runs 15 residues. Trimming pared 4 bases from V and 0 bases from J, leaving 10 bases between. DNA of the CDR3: TGTGCCAGTAGTACCGGACTCACCTCTGGAAACACCATATATTTT. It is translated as CASSTGLTSGNTIYF. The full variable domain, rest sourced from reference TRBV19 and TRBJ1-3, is DGGITQSPKYLFRKEGQNVTLSCEQNLNHDAMYWYRQDPGQGLRLIYYSQIVNDFQKGDIAEGYSVSREKKESFPLTVTSAQKNPTAFYLCASSTGLTSGNTIYFGEGSWLTVV.

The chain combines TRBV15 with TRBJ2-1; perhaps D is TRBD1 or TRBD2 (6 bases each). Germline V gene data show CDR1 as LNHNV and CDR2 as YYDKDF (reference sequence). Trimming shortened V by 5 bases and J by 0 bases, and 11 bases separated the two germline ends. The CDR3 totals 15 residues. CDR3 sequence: CATSRGGSSYNEQFF. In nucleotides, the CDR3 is TGTGCCACCAGCCGAGGGGGGAGCTCCTACAATGAGCAGTTCTTC.

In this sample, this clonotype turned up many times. CDR3 sequence reads: CASSLRQGLAVSSYEQYF. The CDR3 nucleotides are TGTGCCAGCAGCTTACGACAGGGACTAGCGGTGAGCTCCTACGAGCAGTACTTC. The rearrangement uses TRBV7-6 and TRBJ2-7; 11 bases map to TRBD2. The CDR3 contains 18 residues. The V gene's germline CDR1 is SGHVS and CDR2 FNYEAQ. V lost 2 bases to trimming and J lost 0 bases; unmatched junction nucleotides: 9.

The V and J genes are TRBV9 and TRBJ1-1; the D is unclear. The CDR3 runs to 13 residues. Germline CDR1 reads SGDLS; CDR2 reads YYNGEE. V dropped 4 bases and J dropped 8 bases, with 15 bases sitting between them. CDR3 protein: CASSTDGLSEAFF. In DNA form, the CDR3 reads TGTGCCAGCAGCACAGATGGGCTATCCGAAGCTTTCTTT.

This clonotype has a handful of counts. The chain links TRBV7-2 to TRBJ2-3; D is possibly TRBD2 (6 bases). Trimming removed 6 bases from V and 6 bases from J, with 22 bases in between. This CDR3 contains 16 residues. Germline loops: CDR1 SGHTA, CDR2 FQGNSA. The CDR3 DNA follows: TGTGCCAGCAGGCCACAACCGGGACTGGGGAGGGATACGCAGTATTTT. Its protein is CASRPQPGLGRDTQYF. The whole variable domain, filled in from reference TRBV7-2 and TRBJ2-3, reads GAGVSQSPSNKVTEKGKDVELRCDPISGHTALYWYRQSLGQGLEFLIYFQGNSAPDKSGLPSDRFSAERTGGSVSTLTIQRTQQEDSAVYLCASRPQPGLGRDTQYFGPGTRLTVL.